These 28 T cell receptor beta chains originate from one sample sequenced in a study of beta chain features in type 1 diabetes. All of the isolated RNA was reverse transcribed, so expressed TCRB transcripts were sequenced. This table comes from immunoSEQ multiplex PCR, and its TCRdb copy is limited to in-frame clones, with some not included. Of hundreds of thousands of clones in the sample, about 32% were seen once. Sequencing was performed on naive CD4+ T cells from blood. Receptors originate from a man younger than 30 in good health.

This rearrangement joins TRBV7-9 to TRBJ1-2; 7 nucleotides agree with TRBD1. Germline assignment: CDR1 SEHNR and CDR2 FQNEAQ (reference sequence). The junction had 4 bases not matched to a gene; V was cut back by 7 bases and J by 2 bases. This CDR3 region has 13 residues. Written as DNA, the CDR3 is TGTGCCAGCAAGAAGGGACAGAACTATGGCTACACCTTC. This sequence encodes CASKKGQNYGYTF.

The chain employs TRBV18 and TRBJ2-1; maybe TRBD1 (6 bases). The CDR3 runs to 15 residues. V dropped 3 bases and J dropped 7 bases, with 16 bases sitting between them. CDR1 and CDR2 from the germline V gene are KGHSH and LQKENI. In nucleotides, the CDR3 is TGTGCCAGCTCACCTGACAGGTCTGCCTGGAATGAGCAGTTCTTC. This gives the protein CASSPDRSAWNEQFF.

V gene TRBV30 combines with J gene TRBJ2-7, with no clear D. Trimming shortened V by 2 bases and J by 4 bases, and 12 bases separated the two germline ends. The CDR3 is 13 residues long. Per germline, CDR1 GTSNPN and CDR2 SVGIG (reference sequence). The DNA of the CDR3 is TGTGCCTGGAGTTTCCCCGGAGTTTACGAGCAGTACTTC. Its translation is CAWSFPGVYEQYF.

This clone has a handful of counts. This rearrangement joins TRBV9 to TRBJ2-1; D tentatively fits TRBD1 or TRBD2 (6 bases each). Deletions cut 0 bases from V and 6 bases from J, with 13 bases between. Per germline, CDR1 SGDLS and CDR2 YYNGEE. This CDR3 has 15 residues. CDR3 nucleotides: TGTGCCAGCAGCGTAGTCGGGGGCCGAGCCAATGAGCAGTTCTTC. It translates to CASSVVGGRANEQFF. The full variable domain, with the rest looked up from reference TRBV9 and TRBJ2-1, is DSGVTQTPKHLITATGQRVTLRCSPRSGDLSVYWYQQSLDQGLQFLIQYYNGEERAKGNILERFSAQQFPDLHSELNLSSLELGDSALYFCASSVVGGRANEQFFGPGTRLTVL.

The genes are TRBV6-5 and TRBJ2-2; weak D call: TRBD2 (6 bases). Trimming removed 2 bases at V and 9 bases at J, with 7 bases between. Germline V gene data show CDR1 as MNHEY and CDR2 as SVGAGI. The CDR3 loop spans 12 amino acids. CDR3 loop: CASSYAGRELFF. DNA for the CDR3: TGTGCCAGCAGTTACGCGGGGCGGGAGCTGTTTTTT.

This clone came up a few times. The chain joins TRBV25-1 to TRBJ2-1, with 12 positions matching TRBD2. The CDR3 is 14 residues long. Trimming took 4 bases from V and 5 from J; bases not matched to a gene: 0. CDR1 is MGHDK, CDR2 SYGVNS, per germline. CDR3 sequence reads: CASSASGRDNEQFF. DNA of the CDR3: TGTGCCAGCAGTGCTAGCGGGAGGGACAATGAGCAGTTCTTC.

V is TRBV14 and J is TRBJ2-2; TRBD2 matches at 7 bases. The germline CDR1 and CDR2 sequences are SGHDN and FVKESK. With V trimmed by 2 bases and J by 10 bases, 10 bases remained unmatched. The CDR3 extends over 15 amino acids. CDR3 coding DNA: TGTGCCAGCAGCCAACTTGGGCTAGCGGATGAGGAGCTGTTTTTT. Translated: CASSQLGLADEELFF.

This chain joins TRBV30 and TRBJ2-7; D gene ambiguous. The CDR3 runs 13 residues. V shed 5 bases and J shed 0 bases, with 11 bases lying between them. Germline values: CDR1 GTSNPN, CDR2 SVGIG (reference sequence). Here the CDR3 DNA reads TGTGCCTGGGCCCCGGACGTCTCCTACGAGCAGTACTTC. It is translated as CAWAPDVSYEQYF. Supplemented by reference TRBV30 and TRBJ2-7, the full variable domain reads SQTIHQWPATLVQPVGSPLSLECTVEGTSNPNLYWYRQAAGRGLQLLFYSVGIGQISSEVPQNLSASRPQDRQFILSSKKLLLSDSGFYLCAWAPDVSYEQYFGPGTRLTVT.

The chain couples TRBV11-2 to TRBJ2-1; D ambiguous. CDR1 SGHAT and CDR2 FQNNGV come from the germline V gene. The CDR3 runs to 16 residues. V shed 2 bases and J shed 4 bases, with 15 bases lying between them. As DNA, the CDR3 is TGTGCCAGCAGCTTAACCGGGCACGAGCCATACAATGAGCAGTTCTTC. It specifies CASSLTGHEPYNEQFF.

The chain combines TRBV20-1 with TRBJ2-1; the D gene is possibly TRBD2 (6 bases). The germline V gene has CDR1 DFQATT and CDR2 SNEGSKA (reference sequence). CDR3 size: 11 residues. V was pared by 5 bases and J by 6 bases, with 8 bases between. The CDR3 region has the DNA TGCAGTGCTGGAGGGATCAATGAGCAGTTCTTC. Its translation is CSAGGINEQFF.

This clone was observed a handful of times. The CDR3 sequence is CASSVTAAHNEQFF. CDR3 in DNA: TGTGCCAGCAGCGTAACAGCGGCCCACAATGAGCAGTTCTTC. The V and J genes are TRBV9 and TRBJ2-1; perhaps TRBD2 as D (5 bases). CDR3 size: 14 residues. CDR1 SGDLS and CDR2 YYNGEE come from the germline V gene. V shed 1 base and J shed 5 bases, with 10 bases lying between them.

The chain's CDR3 is CASSQDRGGPGYGYTF. The CDR3 bases are TGCGCCAGCAGCCAAGATCGGGGCGGGCCCGGGTATGGCTACACCTTC. This chain connects TRBV4-1 to TRBJ1-2; D might be TRBD1 (5 bases). V was trimmed by 0 bases and J by 5 bases, leaving 16 bases between them. Per germline, CDR1 MGHRA and CDR2 YSYEKL. The CDR3 totals 16 residues.

In this sample, this clone turned up a few times. The chain is built from TRBV9 and TRBJ2-2, with D unresolved. The CDR3 length is 12 residues. In germline, CDR1 is SGDLS, CDR2 YYNGEE. The V gene lost 4 bases and the J gene lost 6 bases, with 7 bases spanning the gap. As DNA, the CDR3 is TGTGCCAGCAGCTTAAGGGCCGGGGAGCTGTTTTTT. Its translation is CASSLRAGELFF.

This clone was seen a handful of times. The rearrangement joins TRBV30 to TRBJ2-1; D call uncertain. The germline CDR1 and CDR2 sequences are GTSNPN and SVGIG (reference sequence). V lost 4 bases, J lost 8 bases, and 6 bases lay in between. The CDR3 runs to 10 residues. The CDR3 DNA reads as TGTGCCTGGATGCGCCATGAGCAGTTCTTC. Residues: CAWMRHEQFF.

The rearrangement uses TRBV5-4 and TRBJ2-2; 8 nucleotides align to TRBD1. Germline V gene lookup returns CDR1 SGHNT and CDR2 YYREEE (reference sequence). J gave up 0 bases and V 4 bases, and 5 bases lay outside the gene matches. The CDR3 runs 16 residues. This chain's CDR3 is CASSIGQGTNTGELFF. In nucleotides, the CDR3 is TGTGCCAGCAGCATAGGACAGGGAACGAACACCGGGGAGCTGTTTTTT.

The CDR3 sequence is CASSPGQGNTGELFF. The CDR3 DNA reads as TGTGCCAGCAGCCCGGGACAGGGGAACACCGGGGAGCTGTTTTTT. The chain uses TRBV5-4 and TRBJ2-2; TRBD1 matches at 9 bases. This CDR3 comprises 15 residues. V trimming: 4 bases; J trimming: 1 base; junction bases outside the gene matches: 2. CDR1 and CDR2 from the germline V gene are SGHNT and YYREEE (reference sequence).

This chain links TRBV5-5 with TRBJ2-1; D is undetermined. V lost 0 bases and J lost 3, with 7 bases in between. This CDR3 has 14 amino acids. CDR1 and CDR2 from the germline V gene are SGHKS and YYEKEE (reference sequence). The DNA for the CDR3 is TGTGCCAGCAGCTTGGTAGACGGCTACAATGAGCAGTTCTTC. Its protein is CASSLVDGYNEQFF.

CDR3 coding DNA: TGCGCCAGCACAGTGGCAGGAGGAGGGCCCCAGCATTTT. Translating it yields CASTVAGGGPQHF. The rearrangement links TRBV10-2 to TRBJ1-5; the D is unclear. Germline CDR1 is WSHSY and CDR2 is SAAADI. Trimming took 7 bases from V and 9 from J, leaving 16 bases between them. This CDR3 contains 13 residues.

The V and J genes are TRBV18 and TRBJ1-2; D not resolved. V was shortened by 3 bases and J by 1 base, with 12 bases between the two germline ends. Germline values: CDR1 KGHSH, CDR2 LQKENI. The CDR3 has 15 residues. The CDR3 DNA is TGTGCCAGCTCACCTTCGGACTTGATTAACTATGGCTACACCTTC. It specifies CASSPSDLINYGYTF.

The rearrangement uses TRBV13 and TRBJ2-1; possibly TRBD2 for D (5 bases). Deletions cut 5 bases from V and 6 bases from J, with 23 bases between. Germline V gene sequence: CDR1 PRHDT, CDR2 FYEKMQ (reference sequence). The CDR3 contains 17 residues. CDR3 loop: CASSLPRASPIRNEQFF. CDR3 nucleotide sequence: TGTGCCAGCAGCCTACCCCGGGCTAGCCCTATCCGCAATGAGCAGTTCTTC.

The sample holds a few counts of this clone. This sequence joins TRBV25-1 and TRBJ2-7; D ambiguous. Germline V gives CDR1 MGHDK, CDR2 SYGVNS. Trimming took off 5 bases at V and 0 bases at J, with 14 bases between the two ends. This CDR3 spans 15 amino acids. CDR3 amino acids: CASSLSARSSYEQYF. CDR3 sequence (DNA): TGTGCCAGCAGTCTTTCCGCCCGTAGCTCCTACGAGCAGTACTTC.

The gene calls are TRBV5-1 and TRBJ2-3, with TRBD2 as a possible D gene (6 bases). This CDR3 contains 16 residues. V gave up 0 bases and J gave up 3 bases, with 14 bases separating them. Germline CDR1 and CDR2: SGHRS and YFSETQ. The CDR3: CASSLAAGSRTDTQYF. The CDR3 DNA reads as TGCGCCAGCAGCTTGGCAGCCGGGAGTAGGACAGATACGCAGTATTTT.

The V call is TRBV27, the J call TRBJ2-5; D is possibly TRBD1 (5 bases). V gave up 5 bases and J gave up 5 bases, with 18 bases separating them. Germline CDR1 reads MNHEY; CDR2 reads SMNVEV (reference sequence). The CDR3 has 15 amino acids. CDR3 in DNA: TGTGCCAGCAGTCCCCGGGTTGACAGCCGGGAGACCCAGTACTTC. The encoded protein is CASSPRVDSRETQYF.

J is TRBJ2-3 and V is TRBV11-3; D tentatively fits TRBD1 or TRBD2 (5 bases each). This CDR3 is 14 amino acids long. Germline V gene sequence: CDR1 SGHNT, CDR2 YENEEA. V lost 5 bases, J lost 6 bases, and 15 bases lay in between. CDR3: CASSTWDDGDTQYF. The CDR3 DNA sequence: TGTGCCAGCAGCACCTGGGACGACGGGGATACGCAGTATTTT.

This clone was observed once. This rearrangement joins TRBV5-6 to TRBJ1-5; D remains ambiguous. Trimming took 3 bases from V and 9 from J, leaving 16 bases between them. Germline CDR1 reads SGHDT; CDR2 reads YYEEEE. This CDR3 is built from 14 residues. CDR3 in amino acids: CASSSMTGLSPQHF. In DNA form, the CDR3 reads TGTGCCAGCAGCTCCATGACCGGGCTCTCGCCCCAGCATTTT.

In this sample, this clone turned up a few times. V usage is TRBV30 and J usage is TRBJ2-5; 8 bases agree with TRBD2. From germline, CDR1 is GTSNPN and CDR2 SVGIG (reference sequence). V trimming: 0 bases; J trimming: 1 base; junction bases outside the gene matches: 7. The CDR3 has 16 amino acids. The CDR3, as DNA: TGTGCCTGGAGTGTAGTAAGCGGGAGCCCCCAAGAGACCCAGTACTTC. The encoded protein is CAWSVVSGSPQETQYF.

In its sample, this clone was seen a few times. Other DNA sequences of this sample code for an identical CDR3. The chain carries TRBV29-1 and TRBJ1-1; unclear D gene. This CDR3 region has 12 residues. V lost 6 bases and J lost 0, with 8 bases in between. CDR1 is SQVTM and CDR2 is ANQGSEA in the germline V gene. The CDR3 is CSVGGLNTEAFF. In DNA form, the CDR3 reads TGCAGCGTGGGAGGATTGAACACTGAAGCTTTCTTT.

The chain links TRBV18 to TRBJ1-2; D is ambiguous. CDR1 is KGHSH and CDR2 is LQKENI in the germline V gene. The CDR3 has 14 amino acids. Trimming cost V 2 bases and J 0 bases, with 7 bases left between them. This chain's CDR3 is CASSPGFTNYGYTF. CDR3 nucleotides: TGTGCCAGCTCACCAGGGTTCACTAACTATGGCTACACCTTC.